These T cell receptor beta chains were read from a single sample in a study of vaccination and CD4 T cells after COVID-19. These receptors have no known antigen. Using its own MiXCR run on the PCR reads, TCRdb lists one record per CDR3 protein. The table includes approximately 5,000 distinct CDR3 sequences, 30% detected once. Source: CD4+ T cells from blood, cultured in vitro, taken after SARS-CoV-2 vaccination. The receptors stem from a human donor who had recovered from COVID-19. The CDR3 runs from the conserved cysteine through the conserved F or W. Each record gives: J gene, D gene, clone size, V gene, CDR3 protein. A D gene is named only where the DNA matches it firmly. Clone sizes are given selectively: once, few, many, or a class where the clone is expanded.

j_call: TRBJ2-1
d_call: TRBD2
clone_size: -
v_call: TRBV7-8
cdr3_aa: CASSLGLAGADEQFF

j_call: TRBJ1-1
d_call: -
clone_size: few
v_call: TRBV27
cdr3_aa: CASSLRHMNTEAFF

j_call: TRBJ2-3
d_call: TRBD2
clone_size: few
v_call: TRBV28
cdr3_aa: CASSPMLAGGTDTQYF

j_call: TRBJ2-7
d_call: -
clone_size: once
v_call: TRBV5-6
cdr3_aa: CASSSYRVGSQAEQYF

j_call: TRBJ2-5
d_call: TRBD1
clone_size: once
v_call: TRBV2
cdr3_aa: CASREDREYRETQYF

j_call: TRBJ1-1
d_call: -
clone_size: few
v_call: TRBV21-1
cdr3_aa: CASSKAEVNTEAFF

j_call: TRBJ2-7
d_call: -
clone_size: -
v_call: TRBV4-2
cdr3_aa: CASSPRDTAYEQYF

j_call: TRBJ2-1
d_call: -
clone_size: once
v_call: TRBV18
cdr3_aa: CASSPADYNEQFF

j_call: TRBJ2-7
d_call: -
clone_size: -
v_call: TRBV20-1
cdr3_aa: CSARGGRGEQYF

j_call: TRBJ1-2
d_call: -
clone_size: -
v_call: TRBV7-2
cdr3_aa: CASSLEGSWGGGYTF

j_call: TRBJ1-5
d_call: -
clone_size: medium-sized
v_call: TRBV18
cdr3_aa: CASSGRPRDQPQHF

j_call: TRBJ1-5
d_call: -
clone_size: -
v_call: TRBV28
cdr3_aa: CASSPPGAAMSNQPQHF

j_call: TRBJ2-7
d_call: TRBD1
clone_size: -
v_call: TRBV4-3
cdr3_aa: CASSNIGQGGKYEQYF

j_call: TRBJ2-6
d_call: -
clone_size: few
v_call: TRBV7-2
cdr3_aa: CASSTDPSSGANVLTF

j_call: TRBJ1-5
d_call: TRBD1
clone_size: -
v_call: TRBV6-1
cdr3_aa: CASIRWDRGNSNQPQHF

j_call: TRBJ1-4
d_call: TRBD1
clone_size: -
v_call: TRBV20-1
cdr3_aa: CSAPMDRAGKLFF

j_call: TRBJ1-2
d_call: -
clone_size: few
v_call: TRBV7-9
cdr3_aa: CASSLEQGSNYGYTF

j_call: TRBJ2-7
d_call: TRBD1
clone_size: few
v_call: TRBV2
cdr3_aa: CASKRQGGRNEQYF

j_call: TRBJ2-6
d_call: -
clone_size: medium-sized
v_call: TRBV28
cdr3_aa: CASSPPRGANVLTF

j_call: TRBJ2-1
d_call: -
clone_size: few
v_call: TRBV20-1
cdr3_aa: CSARQTLSFSYNEQFF

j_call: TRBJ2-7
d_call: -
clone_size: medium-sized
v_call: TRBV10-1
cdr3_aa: CASREWGSYEQYF

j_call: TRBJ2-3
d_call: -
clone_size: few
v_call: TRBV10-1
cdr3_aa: CASSESNRPDTQYF

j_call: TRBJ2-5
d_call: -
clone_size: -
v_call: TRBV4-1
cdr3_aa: CASSGHTETQYF

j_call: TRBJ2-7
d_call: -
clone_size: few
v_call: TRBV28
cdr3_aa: CASRGGRGYYYEQYF

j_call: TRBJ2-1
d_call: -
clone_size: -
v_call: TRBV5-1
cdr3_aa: CASSLAPGTAYEQFF

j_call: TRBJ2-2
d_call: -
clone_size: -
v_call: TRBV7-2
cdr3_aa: CATLGAGELFF

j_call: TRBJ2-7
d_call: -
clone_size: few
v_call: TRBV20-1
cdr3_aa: CSVEGKTYEQYF

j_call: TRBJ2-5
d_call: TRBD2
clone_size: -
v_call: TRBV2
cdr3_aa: CASRPTGGETQYF

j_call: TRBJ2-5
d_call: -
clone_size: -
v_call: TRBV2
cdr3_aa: CASSPAGSFAYF

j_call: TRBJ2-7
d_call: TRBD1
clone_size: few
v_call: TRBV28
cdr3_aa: CASSSSGTDSYEQYF

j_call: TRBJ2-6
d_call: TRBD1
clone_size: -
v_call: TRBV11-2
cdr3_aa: CASSHTGAGANVLTF

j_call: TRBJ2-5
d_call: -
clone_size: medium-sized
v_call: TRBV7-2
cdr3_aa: CASSPSSLQETQYF

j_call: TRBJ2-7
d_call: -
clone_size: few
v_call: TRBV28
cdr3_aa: CASRPQPGAGEQYF

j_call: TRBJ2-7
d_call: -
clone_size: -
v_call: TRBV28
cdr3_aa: CASSSRDLSSYEQYF

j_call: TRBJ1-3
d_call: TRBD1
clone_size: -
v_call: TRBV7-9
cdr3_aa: CASTSGTGEYF

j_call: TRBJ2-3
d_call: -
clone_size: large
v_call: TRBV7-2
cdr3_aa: CASSANFLSTDTQYF

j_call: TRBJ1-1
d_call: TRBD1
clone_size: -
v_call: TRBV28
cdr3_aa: CASSGTGGTEAFF

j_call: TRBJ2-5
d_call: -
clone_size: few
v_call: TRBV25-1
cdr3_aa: CASSEYEETQYF

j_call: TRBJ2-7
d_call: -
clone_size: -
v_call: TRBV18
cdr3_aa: CASSSDSLYEQYF